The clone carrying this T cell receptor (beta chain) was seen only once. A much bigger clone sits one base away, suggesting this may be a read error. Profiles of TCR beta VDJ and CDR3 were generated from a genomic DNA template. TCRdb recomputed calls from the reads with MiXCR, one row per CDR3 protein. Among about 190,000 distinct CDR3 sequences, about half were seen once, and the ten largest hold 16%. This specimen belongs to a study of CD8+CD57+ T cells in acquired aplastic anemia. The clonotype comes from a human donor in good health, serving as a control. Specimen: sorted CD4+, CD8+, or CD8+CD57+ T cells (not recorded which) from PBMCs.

Here the CDR3 reads CASSYSDRNTEALF. The CDR3 DNA follows: TGTGCCAGCAGTTACTCAGACCGGAACACTGAAGCTCTCTTT. The chain carries TRBV6-4 and TRBJ1-1, with unresolved D. The CDR3 has 14 residues. Germline loops: CDR1 MRHNA, CDR2 SNTAGT.